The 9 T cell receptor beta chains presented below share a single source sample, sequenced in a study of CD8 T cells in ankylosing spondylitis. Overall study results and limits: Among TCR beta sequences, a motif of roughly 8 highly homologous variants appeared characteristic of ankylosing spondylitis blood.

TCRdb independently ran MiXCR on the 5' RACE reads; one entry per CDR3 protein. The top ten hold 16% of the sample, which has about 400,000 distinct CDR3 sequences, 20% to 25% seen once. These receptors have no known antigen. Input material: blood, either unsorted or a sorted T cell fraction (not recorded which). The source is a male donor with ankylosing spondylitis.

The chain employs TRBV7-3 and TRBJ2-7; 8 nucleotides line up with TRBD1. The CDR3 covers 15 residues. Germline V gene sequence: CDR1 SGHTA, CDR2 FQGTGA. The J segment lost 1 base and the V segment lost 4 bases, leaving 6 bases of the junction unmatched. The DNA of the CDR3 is TGTGCCAGCAGCTGGGCAGGGGGCGCATCCTACGAGCAGTACTTC. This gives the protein CASSWAGGASYEQYF. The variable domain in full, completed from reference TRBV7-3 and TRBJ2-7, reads GAGVSQTPSNKVTEKGKYVELRCDPISGHTALYWYRQSLGQGPEFLIYFQGTGAADDSGLPNDRFFAVRPEGSVSTLKIQRTERGDSAVYLCASSWAGGASYEQYFGPGTRLTVT.

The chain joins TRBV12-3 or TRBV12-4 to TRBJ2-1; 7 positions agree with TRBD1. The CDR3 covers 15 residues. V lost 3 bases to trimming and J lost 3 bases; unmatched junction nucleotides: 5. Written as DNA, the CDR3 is TGTGCCAGCAGTTTCCTACGGACAGGCTACAATGAGCAGTTCTTC. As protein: CASSFLRTGYNEQFF.

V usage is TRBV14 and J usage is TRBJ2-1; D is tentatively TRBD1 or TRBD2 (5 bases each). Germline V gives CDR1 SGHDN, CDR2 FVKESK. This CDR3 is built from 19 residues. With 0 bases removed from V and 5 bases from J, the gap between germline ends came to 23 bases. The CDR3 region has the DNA TGTGCCAGCAGCCAAGATGCGGCAGGGTTAGTGGGGGTTAACAATGAGCAGTTCTTC. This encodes CASSQDAAGLVGVNNEQFF.

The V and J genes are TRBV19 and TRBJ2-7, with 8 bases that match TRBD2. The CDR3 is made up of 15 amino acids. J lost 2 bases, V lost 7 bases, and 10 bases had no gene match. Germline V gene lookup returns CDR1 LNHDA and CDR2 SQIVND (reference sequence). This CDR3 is CASNFASGSTYEQYF. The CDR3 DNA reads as TGTGCCAGTAATTTCGCCAGCGGGAGTACCTACGAGCAGTACTTC. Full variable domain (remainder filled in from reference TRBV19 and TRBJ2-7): DGGITQSPKYLFRKEGQNVTLSCEQNLNHDAMYWYRQDPGQGLRLIYYSQIVNDFQKGDIAEGYSVSREKKESFPLTVTSAQKNPTAFYLCASNFASGSTYEQYFGPGTRLTVT.

Written as DNA, the CDR3 is TGTGCCATCAGCCCCGGGGGGAACCAAGAGACCCAGTACTTC. This encodes CAISPGGNQETQYF. The genes are TRBV10-3 and TRBJ2-5, with 7 bases matching TRBD2. The CDR3 totals 14 residues. Trimming at V came to 6 bases and at J to 0 bases, leaving 4 bases not matched to a gene. CDR1 ENHRY and CDR2 SYGVKD come from the germline V gene.

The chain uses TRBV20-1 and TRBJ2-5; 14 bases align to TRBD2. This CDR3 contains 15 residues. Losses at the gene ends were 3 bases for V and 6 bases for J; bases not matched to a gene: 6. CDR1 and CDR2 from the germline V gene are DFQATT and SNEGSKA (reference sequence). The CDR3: CSASSGTSGSKTQYF. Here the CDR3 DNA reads TGCAGTGCTAGCTCCGGGACTAGCGGGAGTAAGACCCAGTACTTC.

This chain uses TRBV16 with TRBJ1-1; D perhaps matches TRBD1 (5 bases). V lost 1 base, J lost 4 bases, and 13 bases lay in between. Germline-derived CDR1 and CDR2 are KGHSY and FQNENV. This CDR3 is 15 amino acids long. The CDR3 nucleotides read TGTGCCAGCAGCCAATATGTCGGGGGGGGCACTGAAGCTTTCTTT. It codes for CASSQYVGGGTEAFF.

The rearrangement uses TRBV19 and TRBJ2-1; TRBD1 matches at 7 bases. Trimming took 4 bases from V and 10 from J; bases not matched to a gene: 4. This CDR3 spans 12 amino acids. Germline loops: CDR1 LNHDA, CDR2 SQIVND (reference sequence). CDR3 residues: CASSKQGWEQFF. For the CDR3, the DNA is TGTGCCAGTAGTAAACAGGGGTGGGAGCAGTTCTTC.

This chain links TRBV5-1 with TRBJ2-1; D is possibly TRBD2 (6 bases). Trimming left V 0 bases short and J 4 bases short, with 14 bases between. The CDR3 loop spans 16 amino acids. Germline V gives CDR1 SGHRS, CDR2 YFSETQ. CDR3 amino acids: CASSLDPGVEYNEQFF. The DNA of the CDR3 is TGCGCCAGCAGCTTGGACCCGGGGGTCGAATACAATGAGCAGTTCTTC. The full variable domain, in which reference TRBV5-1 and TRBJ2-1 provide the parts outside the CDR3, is KAGVTQTPRYLIKTRGQQVTLSCSPISGHRSVSWYQQTPGQGLQFLFEYFSETQRNKGNFPGRFSGRQFSNSRSEMNVSTLELGDSALYLCASSLDPGVEYNEQFFGPGTRLTVL.